A selection of T cell receptor beta chains follows, all from one sample in a study of blood T cell repertoires in COVID-19. Sequencing was performed with immunoSEQ multiplex PCR; in TCRdb, only in-frame clones are kept and a portion is missing. The data show about 220,000 clones, approximately 84% seen once. Sequenced: peripheral blood. The receptors here all came from a man between 35 and 55 years old with active or convalescent COVID-19. Each CDR3 is given with its conserved first and last residue. The order of the fields is J gene, clone size, D gene, V gene, CDR3 protein, CDR3 DNA. D genes are given only for firm matches. Part of the rows lack a size; the others show once, few, many or a class for expanded clones.

TRBJ2-7 | NA | NA | TRBV9 | CASSVVQQKYEQYF | TGTGCCAGCAGCGTGGTACAGCAGAAATACGAGCAGTACTTC
TRBJ1-2 | NA | NA | TRBV19 | CASSMESVNGYTF | TGTGCCAGTAGTATGGAGTCGGTTAATGGCTACACCTTC
TRBJ1-2 | NA | TRBD1 | TRBV28 | CASSRPSGTGEGYTF | TGTGCCAGCAGCCGACCCTCCGGGACAGGGGAAGGCTACACCTTC
TRBJ2-7 | NA | TRBD1 | TRBV7-9 | CASSDGAGTGASEQYF | TGTGCCAGCAGCGATGGCGCCGGGACAGGGGCCTCCGAGCAGTACTTC
TRBJ2-3 | NA | TRBD2 | TRBV7-9 | CASSLGLAYSTDTQYF | TGTGCCAGCAGCCTCGGACTAGCGTATAGCACAGATACGCAGTATTTT
TRBJ2-5 | NA | TRBD2 | TRBV5-4 | CASSSGTSVETQYF | TGTGCCAGCAGCTCTGGGACTAGCGTGGAGACCCAGTACTTC
TRBJ2-7 | few | NA | TRBV11-2 | CASSLEGLSYEQYF | TGTGCCAGCAGCTTAGAGGGGCTATCCTACGAGCAGTACTTC
TRBJ1-2 | NA | TRBD1 | TRBV27 | CASTKGTGNYGYTF | TGTGCCAGCACCAAGGGGACAGGGAACTATGGCTACACCTTC
TRBJ1-1 | NA | TRBD1 | TRBV6-5 | CASSYTDRDTEAFF | TGTGCCAGCAGTTACACCGACAGGGACACTGAAGCTTTCTTT
TRBJ2-2 | NA | NA | TRBV6-5 | CASRLITGELFF | TGTGCCAGCAGGTTAATCACCGGGGAGCTGTTTTTT
TRBJ1-3 | once | NA | TRBV3-1/TRBV3-2 | CASSQKWGSRVNGGNTIYF | TGTGCCAGCAGCCAAAAGTGGGGATCCAGGGTAAATGGTGGAAACACCATATATTTT
TRBJ2-7 | NA | TRBD1 | TRBV11-2 | CASSLEGTGGYEQYF | TGTGCCAGCAGCTTAGAAGGGACAGGGGGCTACGAGCAGTACTTC
TRBJ2-7 | NA | TRBD1 | TRBV2 | CASRGQLLSYEQYF | TGTGCCAGCAGGGGACAGCTGCTTTCCTACGAGCAGTACTTC
TRBJ2-6 | NA | NA | TRBV27 | CASTPLNLGANVLTF | TGTGCCAGCACTCCACTCAATCTTGGGGCCAACGTCCTGACTTTC
TRBJ1-1 | NA | NA | TRBV30 | CAWSLGVENTEAFF | TGTGCCTGGAGTCTCGGGGTTGAGAACACTGAAGCTTTCTTT
TRBJ2-3 | NA | TRBD2 | TRBV5-1 | CASSLAGRGTDTQYF | TGCGCCAGCAGCTTGGCCGGGAGGGGTACAGATACGCAGTATTTT
TRBJ2-2 | NA | TRBD1 | TRBV6-5 | CASSYVQGATGELFF | TGTGCCAGCAGTTACGTACAGGGGGCAACTGGGGAGCTGTTTTTT
TRBJ2-7 | few | NA | TRBV5-1 | CASSLASLQYEQYF | TGCGCCAGCAGCTTGGCCTCCCTACAGTACGAGCAGTACTTC
TRBJ1-6 | NA | NA | TRBV10-1 | CASSEGVGSNSPLHF | TGCGCCAGCAGTGAAGGGGTAGGGTCTAATTCACCCCTCCACTTT
TRBJ1-6 | few | NA | TRBV5-1 | CASSLMDSGNSPLHF | TGCGCCAGCAGCTTGATGGACTCAGGAAATTCACCCCTCCACTTT
TRBJ1-2 | once | NA | TRBV5-6 | CASSLGSPFYGYTF | TGTGCCAGCAGCTTGGGTAGTCCCTTCTATGGCTACACCTTC
TRBJ1-6 | NA | NA | TRBV2 | CASSYSGVGEPLHF | TGTGCCAGCAGTTACTCAGGGGTGGGGGAGCCCCTCCACTTT
TRBJ2-2 | NA | NA | TRBV5-1 | CASSLEGGGELFF | TGCGCCAGCAGCTTGGAAGGGGGCGGGGAGCTGTTTTTT
TRBJ2-7 | NA | NA | TRBV30 | CAWSLMAGGQYF | TGTGCCTGGAGTCTTATGGCCGGCGGGCAGTACTTC
TRBJ2-2 | NA | TRBD1 | TRBV9 | CASSGDRDFHGELFF | TGTGCCAGCAGTGGGGACAGGGATTTCCACGGGGAGCTGTTTTTT
TRBJ1-4 | NA | NA | TRBV15 | CATSRAANEKLFF | TGTGCCACCAGCAGAGCGGCTAATGAAAAACTGTTTTTT
TRBJ2-3 | NA | TRBD2 | TRBV18 | CASSWSSGASTDTQYF | TGTGCCAGCTCATGGAGTAGCGGGGCTAGCACAGATACGCAGTATTTT
TRBJ2-5 | once | TRBD2 | TRBV11-2 | CASSLFRGGFQETQYF | TGTGCCAGCAGCTTATTTCGGGGGGGATTCCAAGAGACCCAGTACTTC
TRBJ1-1 | NA | NA | TRBV10-3 | CAISLGRVDTEAFF | TGTGCCATCAGTTTAGGCAGGGTGGACACTGAAGCTTTCTTT